This T cell receptor (beta chain) came from a study of blood T cell repertoires in COVID-19. Unmatched junction bases numbered 8, after V lost 5 bases and J lost 3 bases. Germline-derived CDR1 and CDR2 are SGHAT and FQNNGV. The CDR3 extends over 15 amino acids. In the source study's methods: Amplification of reference gene primers provided the estimated nucleated cell counts. Sequencing was performed with immunoSEQ multiplex PCR; in TCRdb, only in-frame clones are kept and a portion is missing. D and trimming come from the DNA, and the V and J calls and clone size come from that table. The repertoire holds over 100,000 clones, with 85% to 90% as singletons.

The TCR was taken from a man aged 80 or over with acute or convalescent COVID-19. The rearrangement joins TRBV11-2 to TRBJ2-7; 9 bases line up with TRBD1. Sample: peripheral blood. The CDR3 region has the DNA TGTGCCAGCAGCACCCGGGGACAGGGTATCTACGAGCAGTACTTC. Protein product: CASSTRGQGIYEQYF.